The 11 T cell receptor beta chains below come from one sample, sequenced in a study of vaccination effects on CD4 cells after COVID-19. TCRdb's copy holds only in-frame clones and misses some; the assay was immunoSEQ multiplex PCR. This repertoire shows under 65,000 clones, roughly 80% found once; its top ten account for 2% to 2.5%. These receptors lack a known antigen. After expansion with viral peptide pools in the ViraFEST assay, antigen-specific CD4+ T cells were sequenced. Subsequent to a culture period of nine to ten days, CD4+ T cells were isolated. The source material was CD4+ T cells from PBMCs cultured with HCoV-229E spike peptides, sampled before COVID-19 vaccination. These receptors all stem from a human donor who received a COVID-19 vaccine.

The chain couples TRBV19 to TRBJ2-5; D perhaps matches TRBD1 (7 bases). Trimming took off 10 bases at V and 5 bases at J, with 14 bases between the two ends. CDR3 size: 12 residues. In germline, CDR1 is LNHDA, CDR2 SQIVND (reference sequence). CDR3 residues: CATSPGGETQYF. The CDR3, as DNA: TGTGCCACCTCGCCAGGGGGGGAGACCCAGTACTTC.

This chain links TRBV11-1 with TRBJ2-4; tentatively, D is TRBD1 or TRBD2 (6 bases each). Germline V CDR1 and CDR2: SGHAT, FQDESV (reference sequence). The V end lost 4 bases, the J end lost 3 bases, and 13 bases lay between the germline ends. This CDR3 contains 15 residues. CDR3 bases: TGTGCCAGCAGCTCGCCGGGGGCCGGCAAAAACATTCAGTACTTC. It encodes CASSSPGAGKNIQYF.

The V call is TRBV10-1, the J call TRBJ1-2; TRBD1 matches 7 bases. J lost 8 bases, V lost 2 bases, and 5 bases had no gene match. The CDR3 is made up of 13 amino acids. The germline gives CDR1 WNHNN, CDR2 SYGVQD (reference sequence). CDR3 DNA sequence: TGCGCCAGCAGTGAGGAGGGGGCAGGGGGCTACACCTTC. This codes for CASSEEGAGGYTF.

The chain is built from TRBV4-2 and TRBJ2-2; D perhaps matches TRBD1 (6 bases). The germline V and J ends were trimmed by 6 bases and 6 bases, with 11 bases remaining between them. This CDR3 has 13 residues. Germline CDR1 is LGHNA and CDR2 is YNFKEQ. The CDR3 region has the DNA TGTGCCAGCAGTGTGGGGGCGGCCGGGGAGCTGTTTTTT. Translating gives CASSVGAAGELFF.

The chain's CDR3 is CASSSRTGGASGDGYTF. The CDR3 region has the DNA TGTGCCAGCAGTTCTCGGACAGGGGGCGCGTCTGGGGATGGCTACACCTTC. This sequence joins TRBV2 and TRBJ1-2, with 11 positions matching TRBD1. This CDR3 comprises 17 residues. Germline CDR1 SNHLY, CDR2 FYNNEI. The V gene end was trimmed by 5 bases and the J gene end by 6 bases; junction bases not matched to a gene: 14.

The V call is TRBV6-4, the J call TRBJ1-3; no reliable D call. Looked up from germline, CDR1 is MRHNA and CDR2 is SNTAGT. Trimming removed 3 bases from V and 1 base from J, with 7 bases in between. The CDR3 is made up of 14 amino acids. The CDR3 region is CASSEGASGNTIYF. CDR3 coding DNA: TGTGCCAGCAGTGAAGGCGCATCTGGAAACACCATATATTTT.

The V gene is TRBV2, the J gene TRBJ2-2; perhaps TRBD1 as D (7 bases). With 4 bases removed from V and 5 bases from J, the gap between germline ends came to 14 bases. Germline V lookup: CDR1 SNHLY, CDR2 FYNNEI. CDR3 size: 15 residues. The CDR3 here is CASSARQGGTGELFF. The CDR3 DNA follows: TGTGCCAGCAGTGCAAGGCAGGGGGGAACCGGGGAGCTGTTTTTT.

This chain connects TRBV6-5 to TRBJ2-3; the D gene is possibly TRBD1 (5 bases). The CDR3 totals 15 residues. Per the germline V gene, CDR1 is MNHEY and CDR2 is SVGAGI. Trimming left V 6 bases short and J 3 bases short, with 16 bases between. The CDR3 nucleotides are TGTGCCAGCAGCCGCACAGGTGGGGTGACAGATACGCAGTATTTT. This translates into CASSRTGGVTDTQYF.

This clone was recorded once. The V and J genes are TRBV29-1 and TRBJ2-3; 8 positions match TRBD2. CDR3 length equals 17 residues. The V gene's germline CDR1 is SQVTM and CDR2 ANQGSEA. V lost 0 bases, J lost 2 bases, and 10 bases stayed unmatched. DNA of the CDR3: TGCAGCGTTGAAGATTTGGTTGGCGGGGGGCTCACAGATACGCAGTATTTT. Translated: CSVEDLVGGGLTDTQYF.

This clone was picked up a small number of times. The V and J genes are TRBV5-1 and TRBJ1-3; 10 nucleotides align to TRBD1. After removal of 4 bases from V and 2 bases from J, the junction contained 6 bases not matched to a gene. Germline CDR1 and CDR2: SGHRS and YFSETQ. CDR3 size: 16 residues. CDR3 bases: TGCGCCAGCAGCCAAGGGACAGGGGAAGCTGGAAACACCATATATTTT. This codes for CASSQGTGEAGNTIYF.

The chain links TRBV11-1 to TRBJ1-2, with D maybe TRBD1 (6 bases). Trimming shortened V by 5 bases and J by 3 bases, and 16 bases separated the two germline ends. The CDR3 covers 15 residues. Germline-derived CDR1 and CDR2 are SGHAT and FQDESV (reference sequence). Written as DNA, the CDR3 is TGTGCCAGCAGCGAATATACAGGGAAGGACTATGGCTACACCTTC. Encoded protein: CASSEYTGKDYGYTF. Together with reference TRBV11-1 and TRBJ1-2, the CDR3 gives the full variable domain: EAEVAQSPRYKITEKSQAVAFWCDPISGHATLYWYRQILGQGPELLVQFQDESVVDDSQLPKDRFSAERLKGVDSTLKIQPAELGDSAMYLCASSEYTGKDYGYTFGSGTRLTVV.